This is a list of T cell receptor beta chains from one sample in a study of cytomegalovirus exposure and HLA in healthy donors. The protocol was immunoSEQ multiplex PCR, while the TCRdb copy is restricted to in-frame clones and leaves out a portion. This repertoire shows around 150,000 clones, around 84% found once; its top ten account for approximately 2.5%. Sequenced sample: PBMCs. Source of these receptors: a man between 50 and 59 years old in good health and CMV-seronegative. The CDR3 runs from the conserved cysteine through the conserved F or W. The D gene is left open where the match is weak. Size is stated for part of the rows, as once, few or many counts, or as a class when the clone is expanded.

once	-	TRBJ1-2	TRBV2	TGTGCCAGCGGGGGGTCGACAGTTAACTATGGCTACACCTTC	CASGGSTVNYGYTF
-	-	TRBJ2-7	TRBV21-1	TGTGCCAGCAGCAAAGTGGGGCAGGGCCACGAGCAGTACTTC	CASSKVGQGHEQYF
-	-	TRBJ1-3	TRBV4-2	TGTGCCAGCAGCCAAGGGACAGTCGGCTCTGGAAACACCATATATTTT	CASSQGTVGSGNTIYF
-	-	TRBJ2-5	TRBV5-4	TGTGCCAGCAGCTTGGCTTACCAAGAGACCCAGTACTTC	CASSLAYQETQYF
-	TRBD1	TRBJ2-1	TRBV19	TGTGCCAGTAGTTCGGGACAGGCCCAGGGTGAGCAGTTCTTC	CASSSGQAQGEQFF
-	TRBD1	TRBJ2-7	TRBV27	TGTGCCAGCAGTCCTTTCAGGGGACAGCACGAGCAGTACTTC	CASSPFRGQHEQYF
-	-	TRBJ2-7	TRBV7-3	TGTGCCAGCAGCTTAACCGGGACATTGAGCCACGAGCAGTACTTC	CASSLTGTLSHEQYF
-	-	TRBJ1-1	TRBV15	TGTGCCACCAGCAGAGACCTCGTCGAGCCAGGGAGGGCTTTCTTT	CATSRDLVEPGRAFF
once	-	TRBJ2-7	TRBV5-1	TGCGCCAGCAGCTTGTATCAGGGCCAAGGCCGAGTGCAGTACTTC	CASSLYQGQGRVQYF
-	-	TRBJ2-5	TRBV5-1	TGCGCCAGCAGCTTGCGGACTAACCAAGAGACCCAGTACTTC	CASSLRTNQETQYF
once	TRBD1	TRBJ2-5	TRBV7-9	TGTGCCAGCAGCTACCCCCAGGACAGGGCCAGTGTTGGGACCCAGTACTTC	CASSYPQDRASVGTQYF
-	TRBD1	TRBJ2-1	TRBV29-1	TGCAGCGTGGCGTGGGACAGGGGTGTCCACAATGAGCGGTTCTTC	CSVAWDRGVHNERFF
-	TRBD1	TRBJ1-2	TRBV9	TGTGCCAGCAGCCCTCAGCGAGGGGGCAGTTCTTTCGATGGCTACACCTTC	CASSPQRGGSSFDGYTF
-	-	TRBJ2-2	TRBV7-6	TGTGCCAGCAGCTTAGCCCCGACAGCGAACACCGGGGAGCTGTTTTTT	CASSLAPTANTGELFF
-	TRBD1	TRBJ1-2	TRBV27	TGTGCCAGCTGGAGATCCGGGACAGGGGTTGCTGGCTACACCTTC	CASWRSGTGVAGYTF
once	TRBD2	TRBJ2-5	TRBV6-1	TGTGCCAGCAGTCCCCGGCGGGGGGGCTCAGAGACCCAGTACTTC	CASSPRRGGSETQYF
-	-	TRBJ2-7	TRBV27	TGTGCCAGCAGTTTATCGGGGACACGGGGCCCCTACGAGCAGTACTTC	CASSLSGTRGPYEQYF
-	TRBD1	TRBJ1-1	TRBV10-3	TGTGCCATCAGCTCTGCCGGGACAGGGCCCACTGAAGCTTTCTTT	CAISSAGTGPTEAFF
-	-	TRBJ1-1	TRBV27	TGTGCCAGCAGCCCCCTCGACAGACTCAACACTGAAGCTTTCTTT	CASSPLDRLNTEAFF
-	-	TRBJ2-7	TRBV7-8	TGTGCCAGCAGCTTAAGTCGCAGGATTCTCTACGAGCAGTACTTC	CASSLSRRILYEQYF
-	TRBD1	TRBJ2-7	TRBV4-2	TGTGCCAGCAGCCAAGATTGGACAGGGGCCTACGAGCAGTACTTC	CASSQDWTGAYEQYF
-	-	TRBJ2-5	TRBV30	TGTGCCTGGTTAGTACAAGAGACCCAGTACTTC	CAWLVQETQYF
once	TRBD1	TRBJ1-5	TRBV4-2	TGTGCCAGCAGCCAACCGGGACAGCCAGATCAGCCCCAGCATTTT	CASSQPGQPDQPQHF
few	-	TRBJ1-1	TRBV6-1	TGTGCCAGCAGTGGATCCTCAGGAAATCGAAACACTGAAGCTTTCTTT	CASSGSSGNRNTEAFF
-	-	TRBJ1-2	TRBV15	TGTGCCACGGGTCAGGGCGACAACTACTATGGCTACACCTTC	CATGQGDNYYGYTF
-	TRBD2	TRBJ2-1	TRBV2	TGTGCCAGCAGTGTGACTAGCGGGAGGGGAAATGAGCAGTTCTTC	CASSVTSGRGNEQFF
few	-	TRBJ2-5	TRBV18	TGTGCCAGCTCACCCGGGAGGGGGCTGGTGGAGACCCAGTACTTC	CASSPGRGLVETQYF
once	TRBD1	TRBJ1-3	TRBV30	TGTGCCTGGAGTCAGGGGGCGATCGGAAACACCATATATTTT	CAWSQGAIGNTIYF
-	TRBD1	TRBJ2-2	TRBV6-5	TGTGCCAGCAGTTACTCGTACAGGGGGAACACCGGGGAGCTGTTTTTT	CASSYSYRGNTGELFF
-	TRBD1	TRBJ1-2	TRBV28	TGTGCCAGCAGTAAGGACAGGGGGTATCATGGCTACACCTTC	CASSKDRGYHGYTF
-	TRBD1	TRBJ1-3	TRBV15	TGTGCCACCCGCACAGGGGGCACGGGCACCATATATTTT	CATRTGGTGTIYF
-	TRBD2	TRBJ2-3	TRBV7-6	TGTGCCAGCAGCTTAAGAGGGCTGGCTAGCGGGACGCGCACAGATACGCAGTATTTT	CASSLRGLASGTRTDTQYF
-	TRBD1	TRBJ1-2	TRBV19	TGTGCCAGTACCCCCCCCATCGGAGGGGGCGCTGACTATGGCTACACCTTC	CASTPPIGGGADYGYTF
-	TRBD1	TRBJ2-7	TRBV13	TGTGCCAGCAGCTTAGACCACAGGGGTCGGAGCTCCTACGAGCAGTACTTC	CASSLDHRGRSSYEQYF
-	-	TRBJ2-2	TRBV6-5	TGTGCCAGCAGTGGACGGTACGGGGGCACCGGGGAGCTGTTTTTT	CASSGRYGGTGELFF
-	TRBD2	TRBJ2-1	TRBV29-1	TGCAGTCCTACGGGGGGGCCGAACAATGAGCAGTTCTTC	CSPTGGPNNEQFF
-	-	TRBJ2-7	TRBV28	TGTGCCAGCACAAGCCAGGGTAGCTACGAGCAGTACTTC	CASTSQGSYEQYF